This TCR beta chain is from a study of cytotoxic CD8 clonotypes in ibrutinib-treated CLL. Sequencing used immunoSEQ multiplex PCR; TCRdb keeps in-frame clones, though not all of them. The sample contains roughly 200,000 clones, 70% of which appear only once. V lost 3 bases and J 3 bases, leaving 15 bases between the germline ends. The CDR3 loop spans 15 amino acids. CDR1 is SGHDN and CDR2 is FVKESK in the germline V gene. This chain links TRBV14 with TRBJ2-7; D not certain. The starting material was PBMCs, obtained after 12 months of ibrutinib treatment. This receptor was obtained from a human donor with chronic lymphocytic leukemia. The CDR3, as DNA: TGTGCCAGCAGCCATAGATTTATAACCCGCTACGAGCAGTACTTC. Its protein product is CASSHRFITRYEQYF.